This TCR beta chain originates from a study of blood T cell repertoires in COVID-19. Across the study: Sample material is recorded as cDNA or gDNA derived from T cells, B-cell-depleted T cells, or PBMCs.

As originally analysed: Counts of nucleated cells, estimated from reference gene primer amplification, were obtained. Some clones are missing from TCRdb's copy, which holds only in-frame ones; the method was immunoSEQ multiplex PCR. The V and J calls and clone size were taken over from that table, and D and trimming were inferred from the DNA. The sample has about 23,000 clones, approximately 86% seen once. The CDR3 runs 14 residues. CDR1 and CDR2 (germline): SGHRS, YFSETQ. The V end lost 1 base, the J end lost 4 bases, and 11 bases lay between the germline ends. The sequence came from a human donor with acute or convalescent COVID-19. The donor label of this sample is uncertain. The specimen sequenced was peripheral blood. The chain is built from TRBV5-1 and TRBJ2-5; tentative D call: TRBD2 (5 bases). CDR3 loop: CASSLKGSGETQYF. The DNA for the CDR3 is TGCGCCAGCAGCTTGAAGGGAAGCGGAGAGACCCAGTACTTC.